Listed below are T cell receptor beta chains from one sample, sequenced in a study of blood T cell repertoires in COVID-19. Sequencing used immunoSEQ multiplex PCR; TCRdb keeps in-frame clones, though not all of them. The sample contains 180,000 or so clones, about 82% of which appear only once. Input material: PBMCs or T cells enriched from blood (not recorded which). These receptors all come from a woman under 40 who had recovered from COVID-19. The CDR3 runs from the conserved cysteine through the conserved F or W. The D gene is left open where the match is weak. Part of the rows lack a size; the others show once, few, many or a class for expanded clones.

d_gene	abundance	j_gene	v_gene	CDR3nt	CDR3aa
NA	NA	TRBJ1-2	TRBV15	TGTGCCACCAGCAGAGACGGGGAAGGGCTCATCCTCTATGGCTACACCTTC	CATSRDGEGLILYGYTF
TRBD1	NA	TRBJ1-1	TRBV11-2	TGTGCCAGCAGCCTATCCGGGACAGGCTTCACTGAAGCTTTCTTT	CASSLSGTGFTEAFF
NA	NA	TRBJ2-5	TRBV12-3/TRBV12-4	TGTGCCAGCAGTGAGGACCAAGAGACCCAGTACTTC	CASSEDQETQYF
TRBD2	NA	TRBJ2-7	TRBV6-5	TGTGCCAGCAGCTATTCCGGACTAGCGGGCTACGAGCAGTACTTC	CASSYSGLAGYEQYF
TRBD2	NA	TRBJ2-1	TRBV27	TGTGCCAGCAGTTCCCAAGGGGGAAGGGGGCTAGCGGGAGGAAATGAGCAGTTCTTC	CASSSQGGRGLAGGNEQFF
NA	NA	TRBJ1-4	TRBV18	TGTGCCAGCTCACCAACAGCCTATAATGAAAAACTGTTTTTT	CASSPTAYNEKLFF
NA	NA	TRBJ2-5	TRBV30	TGTGCCAGGAGAGAGGAGGGAATGGCAGAGACCCAGTACTTC	CARREEGMAETQYF
NA	NA	TRBJ2-1	TRBV11-3	TGTGCCAGCAGCCCCGACAGAGGTAGTTCCTACAATGAGCAGTTCTTC	CASSPDRGSSYNEQFF
TRBD2	few	TRBJ2-7	TRBV18	TGTGCCAGCTCACCACCGGGGACTAGCGGGAGGGCCTACGAGCAGTACTTC	CASSPPGTSGRAYEQYF
NA	few	TRBJ2-3	TRBV28	TGTGCCAGTAACAAGGAGGGATGGACAGATACGCAGTATTTT	CASNKEGWTDTQYF
NA	once	TRBJ2-2	TRBV3-1/TRBV3-2	TGTGCCAGCAGCCATCAATCAGGGGCGGGCGGGGAGCTGTTTTTT	CASSHQSGAGGELFF
NA	NA	TRBJ2-1	TRBV4-1	TGCGCCAGCAGCCAAGTGATAGGGGGAAATGAGCAGTTCTTC	CASSQVIGGNEQFF
NA	NA	TRBJ1-1	TRBV25-1	TGTGCCAGCAGTGACAGGGGAACGAACGCTGAAGCTTTCTTT	CASSDRGTNAEAFF
NA	NA	TRBJ2-3	TRBV24-1	TGTGCCACCAGGGCCCGGGACACCGACACAGATACGCAGTATTTT	CATRARDTDTDTQYF
TRBD1	NA	TRBJ1-6	TRBV7-9	TGTGCCAGCAGCCTACGACAGGGTTCACCCCTCCACTTT	CASSLRQGSPLHF
NA	NA	TRBJ1-4	TRBV11-2	TGTGCCAGCAGCTTAACAGGGAAAGGAGATGAAAAACTGTTTTTT	CASSLTGKGDEKLFF
TRBD2	once	TRBJ2-4	TRBV5-4	TGTGCCAGCACCACAACTAGCGGGAGGGGGAACATTCAGTACTTC	CASTTTSGRGNIQYF
NA	NA	TRBJ1-3	TRBV30	TGTGCCTGGAGTGCCGGACAGAAACCGCGGACATCCATATATTTT	CAWSAGQKPRTSIYF
NA	few	TRBJ2-7	TRBV19	TGTGCCAGTAGCTGGGCGGGTTCCTACGAGCAGTACTTC	CASSWAGSYEQYF
NA	NA	TRBJ2-5	TRBV14	TGTGCCAGCAGCCACCTAAGGAGAGAGACCCAGTACTTC	CASSHLRRETQYF
NA	NA	TRBJ2-1	TRBV11-2	TGTGCCAGCAGCTCGCGCCGGGGCTCCTACAATGAGCAGTTCTTC	CASSSRRGSYNEQFF
TRBD1	NA	TRBJ2-7	TRBV4-2	TGTGCCAGCAGCCAGGAACAGGGGACCCACGAGCAGTACTTC	CASSQEQGTHEQYF
TRBD1	NA	TRBJ1-1	TRBV7-9	TGTGCCAGCAGCTCAAACAGGGGAAGATGGACTGAAGCTTTCTTT	CASSSNRGRWTEAFF
TRBD2	NA	TRBJ2-3	TRBV28	TGTGCCAGCAGTGAAGTAGGACTAGCGGCCACAGATACGCAGTATTTT	CASSEVGLAATDTQYF
NA	NA	TRBJ1-3	TRBV12-3/TRBV12-4	TGTGCCAGCAGTTTCGGACAGGGAAACACCATATATTTT	CASSFGQGNTIYF
NA	NA	TRBJ1-5	TRBV7-2	TGTGCCAGCAATTGGAAGGCGGCGAGCAATCAGCCCCAGCATTTT	CASNWKAASNQPQHF
TRBD1	NA	TRBJ1-2	TRBV19	TGTGCCAGTAGCCCAGGCGGGGACAGGGGGCTTGGCTACACCTTC	CASSPGGDRGLGYTF
TRBD1	once	TRBJ1-2	TRBV12-5	TGTGCTAGTGGTATCGAGACAGGGATAAAGAGCTATGGCTACACCTTC	CASGIETGIKSYGYTF
TRBD1	NA	TRBJ1-1	TRBV27	TGTGCCAGCAGTTTACGCGGACAGGGCTTCACTGAAGCTTTCTTT	CASSLRGQGFTEAFF
NA	NA	TRBJ2-4	TRBV29-1	TGCAGCGCCAATCTCCCGGGTAACATTCAGTACTTC	CSANLPGNIQYF
TRBD2	NA	TRBJ2-5	TRBV7-9	TGTGCCAGCAGCTTAGCGGTGGCGGGAGGGCCCTCCCAGTACTTC	CASSLAVAGGPSQYF
TRBD2	NA	TRBJ2-5	TRBV27	TGTGCCAGCAGTTCAAGCCGACTAGCGGGAGGCGGGACCCAGTACTTC	CASSSSRLAGGGTQYF
TRBD1	NA	TRBJ1-2	TRBV19	TGTGCCAGTAGTACAGGACAGGGGCGGAAGGTCACCTTC	CASSTGQGRKVTF
TRBD1	once	TRBJ2-7	TRBV2	TGTGCCAGCAACCTCCCGGGACAGGGGTCCTACGAGCAGTACTTC	CASNLPGQGSYEQYF
NA	NA	TRBJ1-4	TRBV28	TGTGCCAGCAGTTTAGAGGGGGTTTTTAATGAAAAACTGTTTTTT	CASSLEGVFNEKLFF
TRBD1	NA	TRBJ2-5	TRBV27	TGTGCCAGCAGTTTAACAGGGGAAGAGACCCAGTACTTC	CASSLTGEETQYF
NA	once	TRBJ2-2	TRBV27	TGTGCTACCTTGATCTCCGGGAACACCGGGGAGCTGTTTTTT	CATLISGNTGELFF
NA	NA	TRBJ1-1	TRBV28	TGTGCCAGCAGTTTATCTCCAGACATGAACACTGAAGCTTTCTTT	CASSLSPDMNTEAFF
TRBD2	NA	TRBJ2-5	TRBV7-9	TGTGCCAGCAGCTCTTTCGCGTCCCCAGCGGGACTCCGGGAGACCCAGTACTTC	CASSSFASPAGLRETQYF
TRBD1	NA	TRBJ1-1	TRBV18	TGTGCCAGCTCACGGGAGACAGGGGGAACTGAAGCTTTCTTT	CASSRETGGTEAFF
TRBD2	NA	TRBJ2-1	TRBV28	TGTGCCAGCAGCTCTTTAGCGGGAGGACACAATGAGCAGTTCTTC	CASSSLAGGHNEQFF
TRBD1	NA	TRBJ1-3	TRBV30	TGTGCCTTGTTTTCCGGGACAGCCTCTGGAAACACCATATATTTT	CALFSGTASGNTIYF
NA	NA	TRBJ2-7	TRBV30	TGTGCCTGGAGTGTTTCAGTCTCCTACGAGCAGTACTTC	CAWSVSVSYEQYF
NA	once	TRBJ2-1	TRBV19	TGTGCCAGTAGTATAGGGGACTCCACTCGACAGTTCTTC	CASSIGDSTRQFF
TRBD1	NA	TRBJ1-2	TRBV5-1	TGCGCCAGCAGCCCTGGAGCGGACAGGGCACCCTATGGCTACACCTTC	CASSPGADRAPYGYTF
TRBD1	once	TRBJ1-2	TRBV5-4	TGTGCCAGCAGCTTGGGAGACAGGGACTATGGCTACACCTTC	CASSLGDRDYGYTF
TRBD2	NA	TRBJ2-1	TRBV14	TGTGCCAGCAGCCAAGATGGGAGCGGGAGTTACAATGAGCAGTTCTTC	CASSQDGSGSYNEQFF
NA	few	TRBJ1-4	TRBV27	TGTGCCAGCAGTTCCTCGGGCCAGGGTGAGCCAAAACTGTTTTTT	CASSSSGQGEPKLFF
NA	NA	TRBJ2-3	TRBV18	TGTGCCAGCTCCGAGCAGGGTACAGATACGCAGTATTTT	CASSEQGTDTQYF
TRBD1	NA	TRBJ2-7	TRBV7-9	TGTGCCAGCAGCGGAGCCGGGACAGGGGAGGGCTACGAGCAGTACTTC	CASSGAGTGEGYEQYF